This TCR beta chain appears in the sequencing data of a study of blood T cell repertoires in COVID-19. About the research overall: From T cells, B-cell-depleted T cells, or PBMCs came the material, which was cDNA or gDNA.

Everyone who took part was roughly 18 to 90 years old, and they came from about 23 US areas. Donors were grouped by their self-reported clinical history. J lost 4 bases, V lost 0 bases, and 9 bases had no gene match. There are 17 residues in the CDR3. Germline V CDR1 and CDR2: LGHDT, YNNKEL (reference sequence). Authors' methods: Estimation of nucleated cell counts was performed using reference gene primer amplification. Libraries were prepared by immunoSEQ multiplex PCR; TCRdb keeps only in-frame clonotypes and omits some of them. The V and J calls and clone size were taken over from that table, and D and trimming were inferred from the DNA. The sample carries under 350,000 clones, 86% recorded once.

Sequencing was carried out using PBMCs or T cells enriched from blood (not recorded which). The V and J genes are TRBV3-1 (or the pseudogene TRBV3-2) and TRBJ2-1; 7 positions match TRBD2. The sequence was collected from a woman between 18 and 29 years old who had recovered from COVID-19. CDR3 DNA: TGTGCCAGCAGCCAAGATTTAGGCGGGAGATCTTACAATGAGCAGTTCTTC. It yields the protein CASSQDLGGRSYNEQFF.